The 2 T cell receptor beta chains presented below share a single source sample, sequenced in a study of radiation and T cells in renal cell carcinoma. The time point is: blood 2 weeks post-SBRT. Documented treatment: 15 Gy SBRT to primary tumor, nephrectomy 4 weeks later. Profiling relied on immunoSEQ multiplex PCR, and the TCRdb table lists in-frame clones only, not all of them. The repertoire holds about 150,000 clones, with roughly 86% as singletons. The starting material was blood, obtained from a patient whose treatment included radiotherapy and nephrectomy. These receptors originate from a woman in her forties or fifties with renal cell carcinoma.

In DNA, the CDR3 is TGTGCCAGCAGCTTAGCGATCACAGGGTTTTACGAGCAGTACTTC. Its protein product is CASSLAITGFYEQYF. This chain links TRBV11-2 with TRBJ2-7; TRBD1 is a possible D gene (6 bases). Trimming cost V 1 base and J 4 bases, with 14 bases left between them. CDR1 and CDR2 (germline): SGHAT, FQNNGV. The CDR3 has 15 residues. The full variable domain, rest sourced from reference TRBV11-2 and TRBJ2-7, is EAGVAQSPRYKIIEKRQSVAFWCNPISGHATLYWYQQILGQGPKLLIQFQNNGVVDDSQLPKDRFSAERLKGVDSTLKIQPAKLEDSAVYLCASSLAITGFYEQYFGPGTRLTVT.

This chain uses TRBV5-1 with TRBJ2-7; D is unresolved. V gave up 2 bases and J gave up 0 bases, with 6 bases separating them. The CDR3 has 13 residues. Germline-derived CDR1 and CDR2 are SGHRS and YFSETQ. CDR3 nucleotide sequence: TGCGCCAGCAGCTTCGGTATCTCCTACGAGCAGTACTTC. It yields the protein CASSFGISYEQYF. Full variable domain (rest looked up from reference TRBV5-1 and TRBJ2-7): KAGVTQTPRYLIKTRGQQVTLSCSPISGHRSVSWYQQTPGQGLQFLFEYFSETQRNKGNFPGRFSGRQFSNSRSEMNVSTLELGDSALYLCASSFGISYEQYFGPGTRLTVT.